This TCR beta chain was captured by sequencing in a study of T cell changes during pregnancy in multiple sclerosis. Clones were sequenced by immunoSEQ multiplex PCR, and TCRdb holds only the in-frame ones, with some missing. The top ten clones hold approximately 0.61% of a sample with tens of thousands of clones, around 93% of them seen once. This CDR3 spans 13 amino acids. Per germline, CDR1 KGHSH and CDR2 LQKENI. Trimming took off 2 bases at V and 0 bases at J, with 4 bases between the two ends. The chain carries TRBV18 and TRBJ1-1; D gene unclear. The starting material was CD4+ T cells from peripheral blood mononuclear cells, obtained in the third trimester of pregnancy. The TCR was taken from a female donor with multiple sclerosis, enrolled in a pregnancy study. CDR3 loop: CASSPYMNTEAFF. The DNA for the CDR3 is TGTGCCAGCTCACCATATATGAACACTGAAGCTTTCTTT.